These 18 T cell receptor beta chains came from one sample sequenced in a study of blood T cells in healthy people across ages. PCR was performed a second time for roughly 7 to 12 cycles using a sample-barcoded 5' primer and a J-beta primer mix. TCRdb re-called the 5' RACE reads through MiXCR, storing one row per CDR3 protein. The data show about 800,000 distinct CDR3 sequences, roughly 25% seen once. These data were also reused for a study on T cells of mothers and their children.

The sample taken for sequencing was blood. These receptor sequences come from a boy aged 5-17 years in good health.

The genes are TRBV7-9 and TRBJ2-3; TRBD2 might be the D (6 bases). Trimming pared 5 bases from V and 0 bases from J, leaving 15 bases between. Germline V lookup: CDR1 SEHNR, CDR2 FQNEAQ (reference sequence). This CDR3 spans 16 amino acids. This CDR3 is CASSNGLTTSTDTQYF. CDR3 sequence (DNA): TGTGCCAGCAGCAATGGACTAACGACTAGCACAGATACGCAGTATTTT. Full variable domain (rest looked up from reference TRBV7-9 and TRBJ2-3): DTGVSQNPRHKITKRGQNVTFRCDPISEHNRLYWYRQTLGQGPEFLTYFQNEAQLEKSRLLSDRFSAERPKGSFSTLEIQRTEQGDSAMYLCASSNGLTTSTDTQYFGPGTRLTVL.

This chain joins TRBV2 and TRBJ2-3, with 15 bases fitting TRBD2. The CDR3 runs 18 residues. Trimming cost V 3 bases and J 4 bases; bases outside gene matches: 8. From germline, CDR1 is SNHLY and CDR2 FYNNEI. CDR3 nucleotide sequence: TGTGCCAGCAGTGAGGCGGGACTAGCGGGAGGCCTAGCAGATACGCAGTATTTT. The encoded protein is CASSEAGLAGGLADTQYF.

This clonotype appeared a few times. J is TRBJ1-4 and V is TRBV20-1; D gene unclear. Germline V CDR1 and CDR2: DFQATT, SNEGSKA (reference sequence). Trimming took off 5 bases at V and 0 bases at J, with 10 bases between the two ends. This CDR3 is built from 14 residues. The CDR3 sequence: CSALTSATNEKLFF. The DNA of the CDR3 is TGCAGTGCTTTGACGTCGGCAACTAATGAAAAACTGTTTTTT.

This clonotype is a singleton in its sample. The V call is TRBV6-1, the J call TRBJ1-1; 9 nucleotides line up with TRBD1. The CDR3 runs 20 residues. CDR1 is MNHNS and CDR2 is SASEGT in the germline V gene. V dropped 6 bases and J dropped 0; count of bases not matched to a gene: 20. The CDR3, as DNA: TGTGCCAGCAGCGCTTGGATTATCCGGACAGGGGAGGGAATGAACACTGAAGCTTTCTTT. Protein product: CASSAWIIRTGEGMNTEAFF.

The gene calls are TRBV6-2 or TRBV6-3 and TRBJ2-3, with 12 bases aligning to TRBD2. This CDR3 comprises 16 residues. V lost 4 bases to trimming and J lost 2 bases; unmatched junction nucleotides: 4. CDR1 and CDR2 from the germline V gene are MNHEY and SVGEGT. The CDR3 coding sequence is TGTGCCAGCAGTTGCGGACTAGCGGGATTCACAGATACGCAGTATTTT. Its translation is CASSCGLAGFTDTQYF.

This clonotype was counted between two and nine times. The chain combines TRBV28 with TRBJ2-7; TRBD2 agrees at 10 bases. CDR1 and CDR2 (germline): MDHEN, SYDVKM. The ends lost 5 bases at V and 6 bases at J; junction bases unmatched: 13. The CDR3 length is 16 residues. CDR3 loop: CASSPQLGLAGAEQYF. In DNA form, the CDR3 reads TGTGCCAGCAGTCCACAGTTGGGTCTAGCGGGAGCCGAGCAGTACTTC. Combining the CDR3 with reference TRBV28 and TRBJ2-7 gives the whole variable domain DVKVTQSSRYLVKRTGEKVFLECVQDMDHENMFWYRQDPGLGLRLIYFSYDVKMKEKGDIPEGYSVSREKKERFSLILESASTNQTSMYLCASSPQLGLAGAEQYFGPGTRLTVT.

There are a few counts of this clonotype. The chain combines TRBV2 with TRBJ1-2; D unclear. Between the trimmed V and J ends, which lost 1 base and 0 bases, there was a span of 9 bases. Germline lookup yields CDR1 SNHLY and CDR2 FYNNEI. The CDR3 consists of 15 residues. Here the CDR3 reads CASSEDTAANYGYTF. The CDR3 DNA is TGTGCCAGCAGTGAAGACACAGCCGCTAACTATGGCTACACCTTC.

The V call is TRBV20-1, the J call TRBJ1-2, with 9 positions matching TRBD1. CDR1 and CDR2 from the germline V gene are DFQATT and SNEGSKA (reference sequence). Germline trimming cut 6 bases from V and 4 bases from J; bases unmatched to any gene: 6. The CDR3 runs 13 residues. The CDR3 region has the DNA TGCAGTGCCAGGACAGGGGACGTCTATGGCTACACCTTC. This sequence encodes CSARTGDVYGYTF.

This clonotype came up a few times. The V and J genes are TRBV20-1 and TRBJ1-2; TRBD1 aligns across 7 bases. CDR3 size: 16 residues. CDR1 is DFQATT, CDR2 SNEGSKA, per germline (reference sequence). V shed 4 bases and J 4 bases; nucleotides not matched to a gene: 15. The DNA of the CDR3 is TGCAGTGCTACCCGACCTGGGACAGTGGGACCCTATGGCTACACCTTC. Protein: CSATRPGTVGPYGYTF.

V and J are TRBV7-2 and TRBJ2-5; TRBD2 matches at 11 bases. This CDR3 contains 16 residues. Unmatched junction bases numbered 6, after V lost 4 bases and J lost 2 bases. CDR1 is SGHTA and CDR2 is FQGNSA in the germline V gene. CDR3 amino acids: CASSSWLAGGQETQYF. CDR3 nucleotide sequence: TGTGCCAGCAGCTCTTGGCTAGCGGGGGGACAAGAGACCCAGTACTTC.

This clonotype was seen only a few times. The chain links TRBV12-3 or TRBV12-4 to TRBJ2-7; D ambiguous. The CDR3 has 13 amino acids. Trimming removed 5 bases at V and 5 bases at J, with 13 bases between. The CDR3 DNA reads as TGTGCCAGCAGTCCAGACCCGTTGCACGAGCAGTACTTC. It specifies CASSPDPLHEQYF.

The sample holds a few counts of this clonotype. The chain has TRBV20-1 and TRBJ1-1; D is unclear. Germline V gene lookup returns CDR1 DFQATT and CDR2 SNEGSKA (reference sequence). The CDR3 contains 13 residues. V gave up 1 base and J gave up 0 bases, with 6 bases separating them. The CDR3 here is CSARVALNTEAFF. Written as DNA, the CDR3 is TGCAGTGCTAGAGTAGCATTGAACACTGAAGCTTTCTTT.

In this sample, this clonotype turned up a few times. The V call is TRBV7-2, the J call TRBJ2-1; 10 bases line up with TRBD2. The CDR3 covers 18 residues. Trimming at V came to 2 bases and at J to 0 bases, leaving 7 bases not matched to a gene. CDR1 SGHTA and CDR2 FQGNSA come from the germline V gene. The CDR3 DNA reads TGTGCCAGCAGCTTACCGCTAGCGGGAGCGGGCTCCTACAATGAGCAGTTCTTC. Translating gives CASSLPLAGAGSYNEQFF.

J is TRBJ2-7 and V is TRBV28, with a possible D match to TRBD2 (6 bases). V dropped 7 bases and J dropped 6 bases, with 22 bases sitting between them. From germline, CDR1 is MDHEN and CDR2 SYDVKM. There are 15 residues in the CDR3. DNA of the CDR3: TGTGCCAGCAAGGGGTTCATACGCGGGCGGGGCGAGCAGTACTTC. This encodes CASKGFIRGRGEQYF.

The sample holds a few counts of this clonotype. The V call is TRBV7-2, the J call TRBJ1-2; possibly TRBD1 for D (5 bases). Trimming removed 4 bases from V and 4 bases from J, with 19 bases in between. CDR1 SGHTA and CDR2 FQGNSA come from the germline V gene. The CDR3 runs 16 residues. The CDR3 sequence is CASSSSWGDLTYGYTF. Written as DNA, the CDR3 is TGTGCCAGCAGCTCCAGCTGGGGGGACTTGACCTATGGCTACACCTTC.

The V and J genes are TRBV5-1 and TRBJ2-1, with a tentative D call TRBD1 (5 bases). The CDR3 has 15 amino acids. Germline V lookup: CDR1 SGHRS, CDR2 YFSETQ. Deletions cut 5 bases from V and 2 bases from J, with 14 bases between. DNA for the CDR3: TGCGCCAGCAGAACCCAGGGTTCCGCCTACAATGAGCAGTTCTTC. It codes for CASRTQGSAYNEQFF.

The chain recombines TRBV18 with TRBJ1-1, with D hard to call. Germline V lookup: CDR1 KGHSH, CDR2 LQKENI. The CDR3 is made up of 15 amino acids. V was shortened by 3 bases and J by 7 bases, with 18 bases between the two germline ends. The CDR3, as DNA: TGTGCCAGCTCACCGAGTTTATCCCTGGTAGATGAAGCTTTCTTT. It is translated as CASSPSLSLVDEAFF.

The chain couples TRBV6-2 or TRBV6-3 to TRBJ2-1, with D unclear. The DNA end is more similar to TRBJ2-5, so the J call may be wrong. This CDR3 comprises 15 residues. The germline V gene encodes CDR1 MNHEY and CDR2 SVGEGT. The CDR3 reads CASSSLTLPPETQYF. The CDR3 bases are TGTGCCAGCAGTTCTCTGACCCTGCCTCCAGAGACCCAGTACTTC.